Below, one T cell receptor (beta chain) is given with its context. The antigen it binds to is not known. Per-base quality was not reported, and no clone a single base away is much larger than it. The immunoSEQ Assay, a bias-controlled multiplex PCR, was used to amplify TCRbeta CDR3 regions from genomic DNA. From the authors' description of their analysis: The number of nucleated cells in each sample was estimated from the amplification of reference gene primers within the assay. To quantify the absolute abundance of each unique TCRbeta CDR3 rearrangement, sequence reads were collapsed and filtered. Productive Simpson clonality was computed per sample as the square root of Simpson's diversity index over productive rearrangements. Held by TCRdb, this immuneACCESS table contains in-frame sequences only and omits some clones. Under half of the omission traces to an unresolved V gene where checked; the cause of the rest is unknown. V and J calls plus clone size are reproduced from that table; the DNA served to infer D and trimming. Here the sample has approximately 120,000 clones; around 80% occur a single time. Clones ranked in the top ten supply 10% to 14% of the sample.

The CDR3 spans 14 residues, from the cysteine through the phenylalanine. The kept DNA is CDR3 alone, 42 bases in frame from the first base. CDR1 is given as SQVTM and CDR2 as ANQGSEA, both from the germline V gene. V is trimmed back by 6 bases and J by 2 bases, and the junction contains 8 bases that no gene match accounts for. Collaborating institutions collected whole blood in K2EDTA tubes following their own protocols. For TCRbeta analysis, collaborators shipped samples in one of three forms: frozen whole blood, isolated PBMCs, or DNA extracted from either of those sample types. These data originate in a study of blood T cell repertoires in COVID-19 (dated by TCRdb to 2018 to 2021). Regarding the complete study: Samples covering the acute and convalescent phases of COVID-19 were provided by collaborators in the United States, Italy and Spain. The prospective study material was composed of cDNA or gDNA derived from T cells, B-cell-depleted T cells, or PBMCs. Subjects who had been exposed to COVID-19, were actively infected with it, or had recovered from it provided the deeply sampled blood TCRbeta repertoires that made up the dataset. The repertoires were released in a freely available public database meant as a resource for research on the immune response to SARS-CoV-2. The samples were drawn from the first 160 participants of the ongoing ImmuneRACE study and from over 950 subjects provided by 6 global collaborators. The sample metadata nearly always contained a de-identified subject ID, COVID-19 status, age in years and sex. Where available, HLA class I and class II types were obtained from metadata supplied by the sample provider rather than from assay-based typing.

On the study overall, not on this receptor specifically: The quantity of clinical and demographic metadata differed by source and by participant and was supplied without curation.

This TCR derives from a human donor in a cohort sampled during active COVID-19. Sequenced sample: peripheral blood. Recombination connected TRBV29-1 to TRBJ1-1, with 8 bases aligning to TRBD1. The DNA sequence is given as TGCAGCGTATTAATGACAGGGGCCAACACTGAAGCTTTCTTT. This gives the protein CSVLMTGANTEAFF.